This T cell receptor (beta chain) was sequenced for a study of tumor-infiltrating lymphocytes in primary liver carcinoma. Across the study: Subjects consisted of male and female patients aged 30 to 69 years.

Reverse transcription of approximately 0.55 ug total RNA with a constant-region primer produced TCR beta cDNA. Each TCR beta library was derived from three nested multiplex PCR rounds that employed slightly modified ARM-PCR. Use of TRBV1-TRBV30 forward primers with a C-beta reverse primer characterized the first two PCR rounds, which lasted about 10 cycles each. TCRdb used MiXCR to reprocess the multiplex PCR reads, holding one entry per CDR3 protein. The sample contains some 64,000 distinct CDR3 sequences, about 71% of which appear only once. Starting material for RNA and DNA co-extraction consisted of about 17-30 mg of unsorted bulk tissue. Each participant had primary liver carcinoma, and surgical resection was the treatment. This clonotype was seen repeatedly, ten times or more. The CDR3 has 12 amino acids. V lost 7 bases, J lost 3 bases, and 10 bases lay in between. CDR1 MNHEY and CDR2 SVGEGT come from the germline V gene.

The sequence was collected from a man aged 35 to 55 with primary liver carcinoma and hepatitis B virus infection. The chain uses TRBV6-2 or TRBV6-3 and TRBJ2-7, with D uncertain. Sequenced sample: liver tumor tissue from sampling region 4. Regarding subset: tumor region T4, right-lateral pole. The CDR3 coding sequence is TGTGCCAGCACCTCTAGTGTCTACGAGCAGTACTTC. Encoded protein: CASTSSVYEQYF.